This T cell receptor (beta chain) was documented in a study of radiation and T cells in renal cell carcinoma. The CDR3 runs to 18 residues. Germline values: CDR1 LGHNA, CDR2 YNFKEQ. The V gene end was trimmed by 0 bases and the J gene end by 2 bases; junction bases not matched to a gene: 9. Time point given: blood 4 weeks post-SBRT, at nephrectomy. The treatment here: 15 Gy SBRT to primary tumor, nephrectomy 4 weeks later. Blood was sampled at baseline, 2 weeks and 4 weeks after SBRT. The repertoire was sequenced with immunoSEQ multiplex PCR; TCRdb's copy has only in-frame clones and lacks some. Of approximately 86,000 clones listed, around four fifths are singletons.

The sequencing here drew on blood, taken from a patient whose treatment included radiotherapy and nephrectomy. The receptor was isolated from a man aged 50 to 59 with renal cell carcinoma. J is TRBJ2-7 and V is TRBV4-2; TRBD2 aligns across 11 bases. The CDR3 DNA is TGTGCCAGCAGCCAAGAAGTAATAGCGGGAGGGCTTACCTACGAGCAGTACTTC. This sequence encodes CASSQEVIAGGLTYEQYF.